The 29 T cell receptor beta chains in this list originate from one sample, sequenced in a study of identifying expanded T cells in peripheral blood. Sequencing used immunoSEQ multiplex PCR; TCRdb keeps in-frame clones, though not all of them. The table has over 100,000 clones, 88% seen once. The sample was blood. The receptor set was obtained from a person aged 18-70 years in good health.

This rearrangement joins TRBV6-1 to TRBJ2-3, with D perhaps TRBD1 or TRBD2 (5 bases each). V lost 4 bases to trimming and J lost 0 bases, with 17 bases between them. This CDR3 has 17 residues. Germline V CDR1 and CDR2: MNHNS, SASEGT. The CDR3 spells CASSGGPRAASTDTQYF. The CDR3 region has the DNA TGTGCCAGCAGTGGGGGACCGCGGGCAGCCAGCACAGATACGCAGTATTTT.

V and J are TRBV12-5 and TRBJ2-4, with 7 bases fitting TRBD1. J was trimmed by 6 bases and V by 6 bases; bases with no gene match: 11. Looked up from germline, CDR1 is LGHNT and CDR2 is FRNRAP. The CDR3 spans 15 residues. CDR3 in DNA: TGTGCTAGTGGGTCACCGGGACAGTATGGAAACATTCAGTACTTC. It yields the protein CASGSPGQYGNIQYF.

This clone was detected once. The J gene is TRBJ2-7, the V gene TRBV28; 9 bases line up with TRBD1. The V gene's germline CDR1 is MDHEN and CDR2 SYDVKM. The CDR3 runs to 14 residues. V shed 5 bases and J 3 bases; nucleotides not matched to a gene: 5. The DNA of the CDR3 is TGTGCCAGCAGTACAAACAGGGGGCTCTACGAGCAGTACTTC. Protein: CASSTNRGLYEQYF.

The chain has TRBV30 and TRBJ2-5; 13 bases map to TRBD2. This CDR3 comprises 15 residues. Germline CDR1 GTSNPN, CDR2 SVGIG (reference sequence). V lost 3 bases, J lost 2 bases, and 3 bases stayed unmatched. The CDR3: CAWSPGLAGQETQYF. The CDR3 nucleotides read TGTGCCTGGAGCCCGGGACTAGCGGGACAAGAGACCCAGTACTTC.

This rearrangement joins TRBV7-9 to TRBJ1-4; no definite D call. V dropped 3 bases and J dropped 8 bases, with 13 bases sitting between them. The CDR3 is made up of 14 amino acids. The V gene's germline CDR1 is SEHNR and CDR2 FQNEAQ (reference sequence). CDR3 residues: CASSFESLGEKLFF. In DNA, the CDR3 is TGTGCCAGCAGCTTTGAGTCCCTGGGCGAAAAACTGTTTTTT.

The V and J genes are TRBV7-9 and TRBJ1-3; 10 nucleotides agree with TRBD1. Per germline, CDR1 SEHNR and CDR2 FQNEAQ (reference sequence). J was trimmed by 0 bases and V by 0 bases; bases with no gene match: 8. This CDR3 comprises 19 residues. CDR3 protein: CASSLAPGQGHISGNTIYF. The CDR3 DNA sequence: TGTGCCAGCAGCTTAGCCCCGGGACAGGGGCATATCTCTGGAAACACCATATATTTT. Full variable domain (rest looked up from reference TRBV7-9 and TRBJ1-3): DTGVSQNPRHKITKRGQNVTFRCDPISEHNRLYWYRQTLGQGPEFLTYFQNEAQLEKSRLLSDRFSAERPKGSFSTLEIQRTEQGDSAMYLCASSLAPGQGHISGNTIYFGEGSWLTVV.

CDR3 in amino acids: CASSFLLAGEETQYF. CDR3 DNA sequence: TGTGCCAGCAGTTTTCTCCTAGCGGGAGAGGAGACCCAGTACTTC. The chain has TRBV28 and TRBJ2-5; 10 nucleotides agree with TRBD2. Germline V gives CDR1 MDHEN, CDR2 SYDVKM. The V gene end was trimmed by 3 bases and the J gene end by 5 bases; junction bases not matched to a gene: 6. CDR3 length: 15 amino acids.

The chain carries TRBV15 and TRBJ1-2; 7 bases map to TRBD1. Germline V gene lookup returns CDR1 LNHNV and CDR2 YYDKDF (reference sequence). The CDR3 contains 15 residues. V trimming: 3 bases; J trimming: 4 bases; junction bases outside the gene matches: 8. Here the CDR3 reads CATSREAGTAYGYTF. In DNA form, the CDR3 reads TGTGCCACCAGCAGGGAAGCGGGGACAGCCTATGGCTACACCTTC.

The chain recombines TRBV18 with TRBJ1-2, with 9 bases aligning to TRBD1. CDR1 KGHSH and CDR2 LQKENI come from the germline V gene. After removal of 0 bases from V and 2 bases from J, the junction contained 4 bases not matched to a gene. The CDR3 runs 16 residues. CDR3 nucleotides: TGTGCCAGCTCACCACCGACGGGACAGGGAAACTATGGCTACACCTTC. Its protein product is CASSPPTGQGNYGYTF.

This clone was seen only a few times. The chain has TRBV5-1 and TRBJ1-4; D is unclear. Germline CDR1 is SGHRS and CDR2 is YFSETQ. CDR3 size: 17 residues. Trimming left V 0 bases short and J 4 bases short, with 16 bases between. The CDR3 here is CASSLEGRPEFNEKLFF. In DNA, the CDR3 is TGCGCCAGCAGCTTGGAGGGTAGGCCAGAGTTTAATGAAAAACTGTTTTTT.

The rearrangement joins TRBV6-1 to TRBJ1-2; D unresolved. Germline-derived CDR1 and CDR2 are MNHNS and SASEGT. This CDR3 is 15 amino acids long. V lost 4 bases, J lost 2 bases, and 14 bases lay in between. Here the CDR3 reads CASSGTEAGNYGYTF. CDR3 bases: TGTGCCAGCAGTGGCACAGAGGCTGGGAACTATGGCTACACCTTC.

The gene calls are TRBV4-2 and TRBJ2-7; D is unresolved. Trimming pared 1 base from V and 6 bases from J, leaving 7 bases between. The CDR3 loop spans 12 amino acids. CDR1 is LGHNA and CDR2 is YNFKEQ in the germline V gene. The CDR3 DNA reads as TGTGCCAGCAGCCAAGGACGGGTCGAGCAGTACTTC. Its translation: CASSQGRVEQYF.

The chain is built from TRBV5-6 and TRBJ2-1, with 8 bases fitting TRBD2. Germline CDR1 reads SGHDT; CDR2 reads YYEEEE. The J segment lost 4 bases and the V segment lost 0 bases, leaving 9 bases of the junction unmatched. This CDR3 comprises 17 residues. The CDR3 nucleotides read TGTGCCAGCAGCTTGGAGGGTGCGGGGGGCCATTACAATGAGCAGTTCTTC. Its protein product is CASSLEGAGGHYNEQFF. The full variable domain, its missing parts supplied by reference TRBV5-6 and TRBJ2-1, is DAGVTQSPTHLIKTRGQQVTLRCSPKSGHDTVSWYQQALGQGPQFIFQYYEEEERQRGNFPDRFSGHQFPNYSSELNVNALLLGDSALYLCASSLEGAGGHYNEQFFGPGTRLTVL.

The chain carries TRBV27 and TRBJ2-1; 9 nucleotides agree with TRBD2. From germline, CDR1 is MNHEY and CDR2 SMNVEV (reference sequence). The V gene end was trimmed by 7 bases and the J gene end by 4 bases; junction bases not matched to a gene: 8. The CDR3 covers 15 residues. CDR3 amino acids: CASMGLANLYNEQFF. In DNA, the CDR3 is TGTGCCAGCATGGGACTAGCCAACCTTTACAATGAGCAGTTCTTC.

The genes are TRBV23-1 and TRBJ2-5; D is uncertain. TRBV23-1 has ORF status, its function being uncertain. Trimming pared 5 bases from V and 3 bases from J, leaving 10 bases between. The CDR3 sequence is 13 residues long. The chain's CDR3 is CASSIPQKETQYF. CDR3 in DNA: TGCGCCAGCAGTATTCCCCAGAAAGAGACCCAGTACTTC.

The chain combines TRBV28 with TRBJ2-7; D call uncertain. The V gene lost 6 bases and the J gene lost 1 base, with 13 bases spanning the gap. The CDR3 runs to 14 residues. In germline, CDR1 is MDHEN, CDR2 SYDVKM. This CDR3 reads CASRRKYGSYEQYF. The CDR3 region has the DNA TGTGCCAGCAGAAGGAAATACGGATCCTACGAGCAGTACTTC.

This clone was counted once. This chain joins TRBV9 and TRBJ2-7; 7 nucleotides line up with TRBD1. CDR1 SGDLS and CDR2 YYNGEE come from the germline V gene. The ends lost 6 bases at V and 3 bases at J; junction bases unmatched: 9. The length of the CDR3 is 14 residues. CDR3 loop: CASTEGAPDYEQYF. The CDR3 DNA reads TGTGCCAGCACCGAGGGGGCTCCTGACTACGAGCAGTACTTC.

The rearrangement joins TRBV7-2 to TRBJ2-3; no reliable D call. The CDR3 has 15 residues. The germline V gene encodes CDR1 SGHTA and CDR2 FQGNSA. V was shortened by 2 bases and J by 0 bases, with 9 bases between the two germline ends. DNA for the CDR3: TGTGCCAGCAGCTTATGGGAAACTAGCACAGATACGCAGTATTTT. Translating gives CASSLWETSTDTQYF.

The chain carries TRBV5-5 and TRBJ2-1, with D possibly TRBD1 on 6 matching bases. The length of the CDR3 is 16 residues. From germline, CDR1 is SGHKS and CDR2 YYEKEE (reference sequence). Trimming left V 4 bases short and J 2 bases short, with 16 bases between. CDR3: CASSQQGSLAYNEQFF. CDR3 in DNA: TGTGCCAGCAGCCAACAGGGTAGTTTAGCCTACAATGAGCAGTTCTTC.

The gene calls are TRBV19 and TRBJ1-5; possibly TRBD1 for D (6 bases). V was clipped by 5 bases and J by 6 bases, with 23 bases between them. Germline V gene data show CDR1 as LNHDA and CDR2 as SQIVND (reference sequence). The CDR3 is made up of 17 amino acids. The CDR3 region has the DNA TGTGCCAGTAGTCCGTTAGGGGCCGCGGGAGGGGGTCAGCCCCAGCATTTT. Its protein product is CASSPLGAAGGGQPQHF.

This clone has just a few counts. This chain joins TRBV7-2 and TRBJ1-2; D perhaps matches TRBD1 (5 bases). The germline V and J ends were trimmed by 5 bases and 6 bases, with 13 bases remaining between them. CDR3 length: 13 amino acids. CDR1 and CDR2 from the germline V gene are SGHTA and FQGNSA. The CDR3 DNA is TGTGCCAGCAGCCCTTCAGGGCTAGATGGCTACACCTTC. This translates into CASSPSGLDGYTF.

This chain links TRBV5-1 with TRBJ2-7; 12 positions agree with TRBD2. The CDR3 contains 14 residues. Trimming at V came to 3 bases and at J to 6 bases, leaving 4 bases not matched to a gene. Per the germline V gene, CDR1 is SGHRS and CDR2 is YFSETQ. The chain's CDR3 is CASSWGLAGSEQYF. The DNA for the CDR3 is TGCGCCAGCAGCTGGGGACTAGCGGGCTCCGAGCAGTACTTC.

The rearrangement uses TRBV28 and TRBJ2-7; a possible D gene is TRBD2 (5 bases). Between the trimmed V and J ends, which lost 5 bases and 3 bases, there was a span of 11 bases. Germline V gene data show CDR1 as MDHEN and CDR2 as SYDVKM. This CDR3 region has 13 residues. Here the CDR3 DNA reads TGTGCCAGCAGTAGAGGGCTGAGCTACGAGCAGTACTTC. It is translated as CASSRGLSYEQYF.

The V call is TRBV5-1, the J call TRBJ2-7; 7 bases match TRBD1. Germline V gives CDR1 SGHRS, CDR2 YFSETQ. The CDR3 totals 15 residues. With V trimmed by 2 bases and J by 3 bases, 8 bases remained unmatched. CDR3 sequence: CASSLVAGGNYEQYF. CDR3 coding DNA: TGCGCCAGCAGCTTAGTGGCAGGGGGTAACTACGAGCAGTACTTC.

This clone showed up just once. The V and J genes are TRBV2 and TRBJ1-5; the D gene is possibly TRBD1 (5 bases). Trimming removed 1 base at V and 4 bases at J, with 14 bases between. Germline CDR1 is SNHLY and CDR2 is FYNNEI. This CDR3 comprises 16 residues. In DNA, the CDR3 is TGTGCCAGCAGTGAAGAAAGCATGGCAGGGAATCAGCCCCAGCATTTT. It codes for CASSEESMAGNQPQHF.

V gene TRBV5-1 combines with J gene TRBJ1-6; D gene ambiguous. V was clipped by 2 bases and J by 6 bases, with 15 bases between them. Germline V gives CDR1 SGHRS, CDR2 YFSETQ. The CDR3 sequence is 16 residues long. DNA of the CDR3: TGCGCCAGCAGCTTAGATGGACCCGGCGGTAATTCACCCCTCCACTTT. Translated, it gives CASSLDGPGGNSPLHF.

This clone occurred once. This chain links TRBV7-2 with TRBJ1-1; D might be TRBD1 (5 bases). CDR1 is SGHTA and CDR2 is FQGNSA in the germline V gene. The V end was cut by 3 bases, the J end by 1 base, with 9 bases between. CDR3 length equals 14 residues. CDR3: CASSFYRWNTEAFF. The CDR3 region has the DNA TGTGCCAGCAGCTTTTACAGGTGGAACACTGAAGCTTTCTTT. Full variable domain (outside the CDR3, taken from reference TRBV7-2 and TRBJ1-1): GAGVSQSPSNKVTEKGKDVELRCDPISGHTALYWYRQSLGQGLEFLIYFQGNSAPDKSGLPSDRFSAERTGGSVSTLTIQRTQQEDSAVYLCASSFYRWNTEAFFGQGTRLTVV.

The chain is built from TRBV27 and TRBJ2-5, with TRBD1 matching 7 bases. The end of the DNA is better explained by TRBJ2-7, so the J call may be wrong. Germline lookup yields CDR1 MNHEY and CDR2 SMNVEV (reference sequence). The length of the CDR3 is 14 residues. The CDR3, as DNA: TGTGCCAGCAGTTTAGGCGACAGGGTCGGCGAGCAGTACTTC. Its protein product is CASSLGDRVGEQYF.

The chain is built from TRBV7-2 and TRBJ2-3, with D perhaps matching TRBD1 (6 bases). Trimming pared 3 bases from V and 0 bases from J, leaving 13 bases between. The CDR3 runs to 16 residues. Germline-derived CDR1 and CDR2 are SGHTA and FQGNSA. The CDR3 DNA reads as TGTGCCAGCAGCTTCCCCGGACAGACTAGCACAGATACGCAGTATTTT. Translated: CASSFPGQTSTDTQYF. Full variable domain (outside the CDR3, taken from reference TRBV7-2 and TRBJ2-3): GAGVSQSPSNKVTEKGKDVELRCDPISGHTALYWYRQSLGQGLEFLIYFQGNSAPDKSGLPSDRFSAERTGGSVSTLTIQRTQQEDSAVYLCASSFPGQTSTDTQYFGPGTRLTVL.